This entry lists 29 T cell receptor beta chains sequenced from one sample in a study of T-cell reconstitution after alpha-beta-depleted transplantation in children (dated by TCRdb to 2016 to 2018). The meaning of the sample's treatment or condition label: allogeneic hematopoietic cell transplantation with graft depleted of TCRalphabeta T cells and CD19 B cells. The library relied on PCR. TCRdb records Illumina HiSeq 2500 as the sequencer. To normalize quantification of the TCRbeta repertoire, the TCR libraries were built with molecular barcoding that relied on unique molecular identifiers. TCRdb trimmed public reads at Q25 via fastp, called clones via MiXCR and kept in-frame beta chains. When rows share a CDR3 protein, they turn into one entry using the most common DNA and genes. The sample includes 530,000 or so distinct CDR3 sequences, with 27% observed a single time. The ten largest clones take up 30% to 40% of the sample.

The sequencing here drew on PBMCs, taken before TCRalphabeta/CD19-depleted stem cell transplant. The source of these receptors is a boy in the first two years of life with Wiskott-Aldrich syndrome, due to receive a stem cell transplant.

This chain joins TRBV14 and TRBJ1-3; TRBD1 matches 7 bases. Germline-derived CDR1 and CDR2 are SGHDN and FVKESK. With V trimmed by 4 bases and J by 0 bases, 3 bases remained unmatched. The CDR3 runs 15 residues. The CDR3 DNA follows: TGTGCCAGCAGCCGGGACAGATTCTCTGGAAACACCATATATTTT. Amino acids: CASSRDRFSGNTIYF.

The V call is TRBV29-1, the J call TRBJ1-3; D may be TRBD1 (6 bases). Germline assignment: CDR1 SQVTM and CDR2 ANQGSEA. CDR3 length: 17 amino acids. Trimming took 0 bases from V and 1 from J, leaving 16 bases between them. The CDR3 DNA reads as TGCAGCGTTGAAGAGGCCACACGGGGGCTATCTGGAAACACCATATATTTT. It codes for CSVEEATRGLSGNTIYF.

This clonotype has just a few counts. V usage is TRBV5-1 and J usage is TRBJ2-7; 7 bases line up with TRBD1. CDR1 SGHRS and CDR2 YFSETQ come from the germline V gene. CDR3 length equals 18 residues. V dropped 4 bases and J dropped 4; count of bases not matched to a gene: 20. The CDR3 region is CASSGSRGCLGDGYEQYF. As DNA, the CDR3 is TGCGCCAGCAGCGGAAGCAGGGGGTGTCTAGGGGATGGATACGAGCAGTACTTC.

This chain connects TRBV27 to TRBJ1-5; the D is unclear. Germline V lookup: CDR1 MNHEY, CDR2 SMNVEV (reference sequence). The CDR3 extends over 17 amino acids. V gave up 2 bases and J gave up 4 bases, with 18 bases separating them. The CDR3 here is CASSLTGYGVRNQPQHF. CDR3 bases: TGTGCCAGCAGTTTAACGGGGTATGGGGTTCGGAATCAGCCCCAGCATTTT.

The genes are TRBV28 and TRBJ2-6; D is uncertain. The CDR3 runs to 13 residues. The V gene's germline CDR1 is MDHEN and CDR2 SYDVKM. Deletions cut 6 bases from V and 4 bases from J, with 7 bases between. CDR3 coding DNA: TGTGCCAGCAGGGACGCGGGGGCCAACGTCCTGACTTTC. Translation: CASRDAGANVLTF.

This chain uses TRBV5-1 with TRBJ2-7; 9 positions agree with TRBD1. From germline, CDR1 is SGHRS and CDR2 YFSETQ. This CDR3 is 15 amino acids long. The trim removed 0 bases at V and 2 bases at J, leaving 3 bases unmatched. In DNA, the CDR3 is TGCGCCAGCAGCTTGGGACAGGGGGGTACCTACGAGCAGTACTTC. Protein: CASSLGQGGTYEQYF.

In its sample, this clonotype was seen a few times. This chain joins TRBV28 and TRBJ2-2; no clear D. The CDR3 contains 13 residues. Germline V CDR1 and CDR2: MDHEN, SYDVKM. The V and J ends lost 1 base and 6 bases respectively, with 6 bases between them. CDR3 amino acids: CASSLSPSGELFF. CDR3 DNA: TGTGCCAGCAGTTTATCACCCTCCGGGGAGCTGTTTTTT.

This chain joins TRBV12-3 or TRBV12-4 and TRBJ2-7; 10 bases agree with TRBD2. Losses at the gene ends were 5 bases for V and 6 bases for J; bases not matched to a gene: 10. This CDR3 is 15 amino acids long. The CDR3 sequence: CASSIGLAGASEQYF. The DNA for the CDR3 is TGTGCCAGCAGTATAGGGCTAGCGGGAGCGAGCGAGCAGTACTTC.

This clonotype was counted only a few times. This chain joins TRBV7-9 and TRBJ2-2, with 13 bases identical to TRBD2. CDR1 and CDR2 from the germline V gene are SEHNR and FQNEAQ (reference sequence). V shed 5 bases and J 6 bases; nucleotides not matched to a gene: 6. CDR3 length equals 16 residues. The CDR3 region is CASSPLLAGGAGELFF. The CDR3 DNA follows: TGTGCCAGCAGCCCACTACTAGCGGGAGGGGCCGGGGAGCTGTTTTTT.

This clonotype was detected only a few times. The CDR3 DNA follows: TGTGCCAGCAGCCCCCGGGACCTTAGTGTGGATGAGCAGTTCTTC. Translated, it gives CASSPRDLSVDEQFF. The chain employs TRBV11-2 and TRBJ2-1; TRBD1 or TRBD2 may be the D gene (5 bases each). V was trimmed by 5 bases and J by 8 bases, leaving 19 bases between them. CDR1 and CDR2 (germline): SGHAT, FQNNGV. There are 15 residues in the CDR3.

The chain links TRBV5-1 to TRBJ2-1, with TRBD2 matching over 8 bases. V shed 0 bases, J shed 7 bases, and the junction held 6 bases outside the gene matches. This CDR3 comprises 15 residues. Germline CDR1 reads SGHRS; CDR2 reads YFSETQ. CDR3 protein: CASSLESGRINEQFF. CDR3 nucleotides: TGCGCCAGCAGCTTGGAAAGCGGGAGAATTAATGAGCAGTTCTTC.

The rearrangement uses TRBV29-1 and TRBJ2-5, with 8 bases lining up with TRBD2. CDR1 and CDR2 (germline): SQVTM, ANQGSEA. Germline trimming cut 4 bases from V and 4 bases from J; bases unmatched to any gene: 5. CDR3 length equals 13 residues. The CDR3 reads CSVALAVRETQYF. The CDR3 nucleotides are TGCAGCGTTGCACTAGCGGTACGAGAGACCCAGTACTTC.

At least ten counts were recorded for this clonotype. The chain couples TRBV28 to TRBJ1-4; the match to TRBD1 covers 8 bases. CDR3 size: 16 residues. Germline values: CDR1 MDHEN, CDR2 SYDVKM. After removal of 4 bases from V and 4 bases from J, the junction contained 8 bases not matched to a gene. The CDR3: CASSYPRGRGNEKLFF. DNA of the CDR3: TGTGCCAGCAGTTATCCCAGGGGGCGCGGTAATGAAAAACTGTTTTTT.

This clonotype has just a few counts. An end of the junction differs from the germline gene, which may be a read error. The genes are TRBV30 and TRBJ1-5; D is unclear. The germline V gene has CDR1 GTSNPN and CDR2 SVGIG (reference sequence). This CDR3 is 12 amino acids long. CDR3 protein: CAWSLSSQPQHF. The CDR3 DNA follows: TGTGCCTGGAGTCTGAGCAGTCAGCCCCAGCATTTT.

V is TRBV5-1 and J is TRBJ2-7, with 8 bases lining up with TRBD2. The CDR3 consists of 14 residues. V shed 5 bases and J 0 bases; nucleotides not matched to a gene: 4. Looked up from germline, CDR1 is SGHRS and CDR2 is YFSETQ. The CDR3 here is CASRTGRDSYEQYF. DNA for the CDR3: TGCGCCAGCAGGACCGGGAGGGACTCCTACGAGCAGTACTTC.

This clonotype was seen a few times. The genes are TRBV20-1 and TRBJ1-5, with D perhaps TRBD1 (5 bases). The CDR3 totals 14 residues. V gave up 2 bases and J gave up 6 bases, with 14 bases separating them. Per the germline V gene, CDR1 is DFQATT and CDR2 is SNEGSKA (reference sequence). CDR3 in amino acids: CSARRQGYLQPQHF. DNA for the CDR3: TGCAGTGCTAGACGTCAGGGTTACCTTCAGCCCCAGCATTTT.

This clonotype was picked up a small number of times. The chain is built from TRBV5-1 and TRBJ2-7; TRBD2 matches at 9 bases. V shed 7 bases and J 0 bases; nucleotides not matched to a gene: 5. Germline CDR1 and CDR2: SGHRS and YFSETQ. The CDR3 has 14 residues. CDR3 sequence reads: CASGLLAGSYEQYF. CDR3 in DNA: TGCGCCAGCGGGTTACTAGCGGGCTCCTACGAGCAGTACTTC.

The chain couples TRBV29-1 to TRBJ2-2, with D perhaps TRBD2 (6 bases). From germline, CDR1 is SQVTM and CDR2 ANQGSEA. V lost 4 bases and J lost 4, with 13 bases in between. CDR3 length: 14 residues. The CDR3 DNA reads as TGCAGCGTTGGGGTGGTCGGGGGCACCGGGGAGCTGTTTTTT. It yields the protein CSVGVVGGTGELFF.

This clonotype came up a few times. The chain couples TRBV5-1 to TRBJ2-2; D unresolved. The germline CDR1 and CDR2 sequences are SGHRS and YFSETQ. The CDR3 sequence is 15 residues long. Trimming pared 0 bases from V and 0 bases from J, leaving 6 bases between. CDR3 residues: CASSLAASNTGELFF. CDR3 nucleotide sequence: TGCGCCAGCAGCTTGGCAGCATCGAACACCGGGGAGCTGTTTTTT.

The chain employs TRBV10-3 and TRBJ2-5; the D is unclear. The CDR3 spans 13 residues. The V gene's germline CDR1 is ENHRY and CDR2 SYGVKD. V lost 6 bases, J lost 3 bases, and 11 bases lay in between. CDR3 loop: CAIRASTEETQYF. The CDR3 DNA is TGTGCCATCAGGGCGTCTACAGAAGAGACCCAGTACTTC.

This clonotype was detected a few times. The chain employs TRBV4-2 and TRBJ2-3; 13 positions agree with TRBD2. Germline trimming cut 1 base from V and 5 bases from J; bases unmatched to any gene: 3. The CDR3 covers 16 residues. Per germline, CDR1 LGHNA and CDR2 YNFKEQ. The CDR3 here is CASSQGLAGGEDTQYF. DNA of the CDR3: TGTGCCAGCAGCCAAGGACTAGCGGGAGGTGAAGATACGCAGTATTTT.

The sample holds a few counts of this clonotype. The CDR3 DNA sequence: TGTGCCAGCAGTGATTCAGAACCCAGCTCCTACAATGAGCAGTTCTTC. Translated, it gives CASSDSEPSSYNEQFF. The chain joins TRBV25-1 to TRBJ2-1; D not resolved. The V and J ends lost 3 bases and 0 bases respectively, with 12 bases between them. This CDR3 has 16 residues. The V gene's germline CDR1 is MGHDK and CDR2 SYGVNS.

The genes are TRBV20-1 and TRBJ2-4, with D possibly TRBD2 on 6 matching bases. The CDR3 runs 14 residues. Per germline, CDR1 DFQATT and CDR2 SNEGSKA (reference sequence). The V gene lost 3 bases and the J gene lost 0 bases, with 9 bases spanning the gap. CDR3 nucleotide sequence: TGCAGTGCTAGTGGAGGGAGAGCCAAAAACATTCAGTACTTC. Translation: CSASGGRAKNIQYF.

This clonotype has more than one count but fewer than ten. V and J are TRBV7-9 and TRBJ1-1; 7 bases are a match to TRBD1. Looked up from germline, CDR1 is SEHNR and CDR2 is FQNEAQ (reference sequence). Trimming took 6 bases from V and 1 from J; bases not matched to a gene: 8. This CDR3 is built from 15 residues. The CDR3 DNA sequence: TGTGCCAGCAGGGGAAAGGGGGCATCGAACACTGAAGCTTTCTTT. Residues: CASRGKGASNTEAFF. The full variable domain, its missing parts supplied by reference TRBV7-9 and TRBJ1-1, is DTGVSQNPRHKITKRGQNVTFRCDPISEHNRLYWYRQTLGQGPEFLTYFQNEAQLEKSRLLSDRFSAERPKGSFSTLEIQRTEQGDSAMYLCASRGKGASNTEAFFGQGTRLTVV.

In this sample, this clonotype turned up a few times. V is TRBV5-1 and J is TRBJ2-1; D remains ambiguous. This CDR3 is 14 amino acids long. Germline assignment: CDR1 SGHRS and CDR2 YFSETQ. Trimming shortened V by 0 bases and J by 8 bases, and 12 bases separated the two germline ends. CDR3 DNA sequence: TGCGCCAGCAGCTTGGATAGGGTGGTCGATGAGCAGTTCTTC. Its protein is CASSLDRVVDEQFF.

The sample holds a few counts of this clonotype. As DNA, the CDR3 is TGTGCCAGCAGCATGAGCTGGGGGTACCAAGAGACCCAGTACTTC. This encodes CASSMSWGYQETQYF. This chain links TRBV7-9 with TRBJ2-5; TRBD1 or TRBD2 may be the D gene (5 bases each). CDR1 is SEHNR, CDR2 FQNEAQ, per germline (reference sequence). The CDR3 sequence is 15 residues long. The V and J ends lost 5 bases and 0 bases respectively, with 13 bases between them.

J is TRBJ2-5 and V is TRBV29-1; no reliable D call. This CDR3 is 11 amino acids long. Trimming took 3 bases from V and 3 from J, leaving 5 bases between them. The V gene's germline CDR1 is SQVTM and CDR2 ANQGSEA. The CDR3: CSVDGKETQYF. The CDR3 DNA is TGCAGCGTTGACGGAAAAGAGACCCAGTACTTC.

This chain connects TRBV6-2 or TRBV6-3 to TRBJ2-1; 8 bases are shared with TRBD1. The V gene's germline CDR1 is MNHEY and CDR2 SVGEGT. The CDR3 loop spans 15 amino acids. V was clipped by 8 bases and J by 5 bases; unmatched bases: 11. For the CDR3, the DNA is TGTGCCAGCCCTCCTGGACAGGGATTGGACAATGAGCAGTTCTTC. Translated: CASPPGQGLDNEQFF.

Only a few counts were recorded for this clonotype. An end of the junction differs from the germline gene, which may be a read error. V and J are TRBV20-1 and TRBJ1-6; D is perhaps TRBD1 (6 bases). The CDR3 length is 13 residues. The germline V gene has CDR1 DFQATT and CDR2 SNEGSKA (reference sequence). The CDR3 region is CSARGGFNSPLHF. CDR3 DNA: TGCAGTGCCAGAGGGGGTTTCAATTCACCCCTCCACTTT.